The 30 T cell receptor beta chains presented below share a single source sample, sequenced in a study of T cells in Graves' hyperthyroidism and ophthalmopathy. Regions amplified from RNA transcripts were the TCR beta CDR3 regions. First-round RT-PCR targeting the TCR CDR3 was performed with the HTBI primer set. Using its own MiXCR run on the multiplex PCR reads, TCRdb lists one record per CDR3 protein. The table has more than 500,000 distinct CDR3 sequences, 12% to 15% seen once. Sequencing was done on a sample of blood. These receptors all come from a woman aged 40 to 50 with Graves' hyperthyroidism.

This clonotype was counted at least ten times. CDR3 bases: TGTGCCAGCAGGGCCAGCGGCTACTCCTACAATGAGCAGTTCTTC. Translation gives CASRASGYSYNEQFF. The V gene is TRBV28, the J gene TRBJ2-1; a possible D gene is TRBD2 (5 bases). CDR1 and CDR2 from the germline V gene are MDHEN and SYDVKM. CDR3 length: 15 residues. Trimming shortened V by 6 bases and J by 0 bases, and 12 bases separated the two germline ends.

Many counts were recorded for this clonotype. This sequence joins TRBV7-9 and TRBJ1-1; weak D call: TRBD1 (6 bases). CDR3 length: 15 amino acids. The germline V and J ends were trimmed by 4 bases and 2 bases, with 14 bases remaining between them. Germline V lookup: CDR1 SEHNR, CDR2 FQNEAQ (reference sequence). In nucleotides, the CDR3 is TGTGCCAGCAGCTCAAGCGGACAGCGCAACACTGAAGCTTTCTTT. Its protein product is CASSSSGQRNTEAFF. Based on the CDR3 plus reference TRBV7-9 and TRBJ1-1, the full variable domain is DTGVSQNPRHKITKRGQNVTFRCDPISEHNRLYWYRQTLGQGPEFLTYFQNEAQLEKSRLLSDRFSAERPKGSFSTLEIQRTEQGDSAMYLCASSSSGQRNTEAFFGQGTRLTVV.

Of note for this clonotype: A read error may produce the germline difference seen at one junction end. The DNA of the CDR3 is TGCGCCGGCAGCTTGGCCCGAAGTCTGAGAGAAGATACGCAGTATTTT. It specifies CAGSLARSLREDTQYF. The J gene is TRBJ2-3, the V gene TRBV5-1; D remains unclear. The CDR3 has 16 amino acids. Germline CDR1 reads SGHRS; CDR2 reads YFSETQ.

This clonotype was detected a few times. The chain uses TRBV28 and TRBJ1-2, with D unclear. The CDR3 totals 14 residues. V was clipped by 2 bases and J by 4 bases, with 11 bases between them. Germline V gene sequence: CDR1 MDHEN, CDR2 SYDVKM. The CDR3 DNA is TGTGCCAGCAGTTTAGTACCCAGCCCCTATGGCTACACCTTC. Translation: CASSLVPSPYGYTF.

This clonotype was seen many times. V is TRBV7-2 and J is TRBJ2-2, with D unresolved. Germline loops: CDR1 SGHTA, CDR2 FQGNSA. Trimming took off 2 bases at V and 1 base at J, with 8 bases between the two ends. The CDR3 totals 15 residues. CDR3: CASSLMAGNTGELFF. In DNA form, the CDR3 reads TGTGCCAGCAGCTTAATGGCAGGGAACACCGGGGAGCTGTTTTTT. The complete variable domain, with remaining parts taken from reference TRBV7-2 and TRBJ2-2, reads GAGVSQSPSNKVTEKGKDVELRCDPISGHTALYWYRQSLGQGLEFLIYFQGNSAPDKSGLPSDRFSAERTGGSVSTLTIQRTQQEDSAVYLCASSLMAGNTGELFFGEGSRLTVL.

About this clonotype: This may come from a read error, since a much larger clone is one base off. The V gene is TRBV9, the J gene TRBJ2-1; 9 positions match TRBD2. The V and J ends lost 4 bases and 5 bases, in that order; junction bases with no gene match: 7. The CDR3 contains 15 residues. The germline CDR1 and CDR2 sequences are SGDLS and YYNGEE. The CDR3 bases are TGTGCCAGCAGCTGGGCAGCGGGGGGAAACAATGAGCAGTTCTTC. Protein sequence: CASSWAAGGNNEQFF. The entire variable domain, with the rest obtained from reference TRBV9 and TRBJ2-1, is as follows: DSGVTQTPKHLITATGQRVTLRCSPRSGDLSVYWYQQSLDQGLQFLIQYYNGEERAKGNILERFSAQQFPDLHSELNLSSLELGDSALYFCASSWAAGGNNEQFFGPGTRLTVL.

This clonotype was picked up many times. J is TRBJ2-7 and V is TRBV28; TRBD1 matches at 12 bases. CDR3 length: 13 amino acids. The junction had 3 bases not matched to a gene; V was cut back by 8 bases and J by 4 bases. Germline V gene lookup returns CDR1 MDHEN and CDR2 SYDVKM. This CDR3 is CASLGQGAYEQYF. The CDR3 nucleotides are TGTGCCAGCCTGGGACAGGGGGCTTACGAGCAGTACTTC.

Concerning this clonotype itself: At one boundary the junction diverges from the germline segment, which might be a read error. This CDR3 is CACSLGLGRRRQYF. The CDR3 nucleotides are TGTGCCTGCAGTTTAGGTCTTGGGAGAAGGCGGCAGTACTTC. This chain uses TRBV12-3 or TRBV12-4 with TRBJ2-7; possibly TRBD2 for D (5 bases). This CDR3 comprises 14 residues.

As for this clonotype: This may come from a read error, since a much larger clone is one base off. The chain couples TRBV30 to TRBJ2-5; D perhaps matches TRBD1 (6 bases). The CDR3 consists of 13 residues. The germline V gene has CDR1 GTSNPN and CDR2 SVGIG (reference sequence). The CDR3, as DNA: TGTGCCTGGAAGGTGCAGGGGCAAGGGACCCAGTACTTC. This codes for CAWKVQGQGTQYF.

This clonotype showed up many times. The chain links TRBV20-1 to TRBJ2-1; 15 bases line up with TRBD2. Germline CDR1 reads DFQATT; CDR2 reads SNEGSKA (reference sequence). Germline trimming cut 3 bases from V and 7 bases from J; bases unmatched to any gene: 4. The CDR3 loop spans 15 amino acids. The CDR3 reads CSARGLAGGSNEQFF. The CDR3, as DNA: TGCAGTGCTAGGGGACTAGCGGGAGGTAGTAATGAGCAGTTCTTC.

The CDR3 DNA reads TGTGCCAGTAGTATAGGGGACAGAATGAACACTGAAGCTTTCTTT. This sequence encodes CASSIGDRMNTEAFF. The rearrangement uses TRBV19 and TRBJ1-1; the match to TRBD1 covers 7 bases. With V trimmed by 1 base and J by 0 bases, 2 bases remained unmatched. Germline CDR1 reads LNHDA; CDR2 reads SQIVND (reference sequence). The CDR3 has 15 residues.

This clonotype was counted at least ten times. The chain is built from TRBV12-5 and TRBJ1-1; D is perhaps TRBD1 (5 bases). The germline V gene encodes CDR1 LGHNT and CDR2 FRNRAP. The CDR3 spans 13 residues. Trimming cost V 1 base and J 6 bases, with 9 bases left between them. The CDR3 sequence: CASGLGGGPEAFF. DNA for the CDR3: TGTGCTAGTGGTTTGGGCGGGGGTCCTGAAGCTTTCTTT.

This clonotype was detected many times. V usage is TRBV11-2 and J usage is TRBJ2-5; tentative D call: TRBD2 (5 bases). Germline CDR1 SGHAT, CDR2 FQNNGV. Deletions cut 6 bases from V and 2 bases from J, with 7 bases between. This CDR3 contains 12 residues. In nucleotides, the CDR3 is TGTGCCAGCAGTAGCGAGCAAGAGACCCAGTACTTC. Translated, it gives CASSSEQETQYF.

The CDR3 DNA is TGTGCCATCAGTGCGGCCCCGGGGACAGACCAAGCTAACTATGGCTACACCTTC. It codes for CAISAAPGTDQANYGYTF. The rearrangement uses TRBV10-3 and TRBJ1-2; 7 bases map to TRBD1. The CDR3 extends over 18 amino acids. Germline CDR1 and CDR2: ENHRY and SYGVKD. The V segment lost 4 bases and the J segment 0 bases; nucleotides outside the gene matches: 14.

This clonotype was counted at least ten times. The chain has TRBV28 and TRBJ2-1; no reliable D call. CDR1 and CDR2 from the germline V gene are MDHEN and SYDVKM. V lost 5 bases to trimming and J lost 8 bases, with 25 bases between them. The CDR3 sequence is 17 residues long. CDR3: CASSPFDSILGEDEQFF. CDR3 nucleotides: TGTGCCAGCAGTCCCTTCGATAGTATTTTAGGTGAGGATGAGCAGTTCTTC.

This clonotype turned up a few times. The V call is TRBV3-1, the J call TRBJ1-1; D uncertain. CDR3 length: 13 amino acids. Trimming shortened V by 0 bases and J by 8 bases, and 10 bases separated the two germline ends. Germline V gene lookup returns CDR1 LGHDT and CDR2 YNNKEL (reference sequence). The CDR3 spells CASSQEGRAEAFF. The CDR3 nucleotides read TGTGCCAGCAGCCAAGAAGGAAGGGCCGAAGCTTTCTTT.

This clonotype was counted between two and nine times. V is TRBV19 and J is TRBJ1-5; 11 bases align to TRBD1. Losses at the gene ends were 4 bases for V and 0 bases for J; bases not matched to a gene: 8. In germline, CDR1 is LNHDA, CDR2 SQIVND (reference sequence). The CDR3 covers 18 residues. CDR3 region: CASSTTGTGGISNQPQHF. The CDR3 DNA follows: TGTGCCAGTAGTACAACCGGGACAGGGGGAATTAGCAATCAGCCCCAGCATTTT.

This clonotype came up many times. The chain combines TRBV20-1 with TRBJ2-7; no firm D call. The CDR3 extends over 12 amino acids. The germline gives CDR1 DFQATT, CDR2 SNEGSKA (reference sequence). The V gene lost 5 bases and the J gene lost 5 bases, with 13 bases spanning the gap. CDR3 amino acids: CSAPRFKDEQYF. The CDR3 bases are TGCAGTGCTCCCCGATTTAAGGACGAGCAGTACTTC.

This clonotype has at least ten counts. The chain is built from TRBV6-1 and TRBJ2-5; 9 bases line up with TRBD2. The CDR3 length is 16 residues. Germline V gives CDR1 MNHNS, CDR2 SASEGT. V lost 2 bases and J lost 5; bases outside the gene matches: 9. CDR3 region: CASSERAGGPSETQYF. The CDR3 nucleotides are TGTGCCAGCAGTGAACGTGCGGGAGGGCCATCTGAGACCCAGTACTTC.

There are many counts of this clonotype. This chain uses TRBV15 with TRBJ2-5, with 8 bases lining up with TRBD2. The CDR3 sequence is 16 residues long. Germline CDR1 reads LNHNV; CDR2 reads YYDKDF (reference sequence). V gave up 3 bases and J gave up 2 bases; unmatched junction bases: 8. Here the CDR3 reads CATSRGTSRIQETQYF. CDR3 DNA sequence: TGTGCCACCAGCAGGGGGACTAGTCGCATTCAAGAGACCCAGTACTTC.

V is TRBV7-2 and J is TRBJ1-3; D may be TRBD1 (6 bases). Germline V gene lookup returns CDR1 SGHTA and CDR2 FQGNSA. V was pared by 5 bases and J by 8 bases, with 13 bases between. The CDR3 runs 13 residues. In DNA form, the CDR3 reads TGTGCCAGCAGCCGACAGGCTGGGGACACCATATATTTT. Translation: CASSRQAGDTIYF.

Ten or more counts support this clonotype. The genes are TRBV11-3 and TRBJ2-4; 11 positions match TRBD2. The CDR3 extends over 18 amino acids. Trimming at V came to 3 bases and at J to 8 bases, leaving 15 bases not matched to a gene. The germline CDR1 and CDR2 sequences are SGHNT and YENEEA. CDR3 protein: CASSFTTSGKVLGDIQYF. DNA of the CDR3: TGTGCCAGCAGCTTTACGACTAGCGGGAAGGTTTTAGGAGACATTCAGTACTTC.

Turning to this clonotype: The junction departs from germline at one end; a sequencing error may be responsible. The chain recombines TRBV7-3 with TRBJ2-1; the match to TRBD2 covers 10 bases. The CDR3 contains 17 residues. Germline assignment: CDR1 SGHTA and CDR2 FQGTGA. The CDR3 DNA reads as TGTGCCAGCAGCTTAGATGCTACTAGCGGGGTCTACAATGAGCAGCTCTTC. As protein: CASSLDATSGVYNEQLF.

The chain has TRBV18 and TRBJ2-6, with a possible D match to TRBD1 (6 bases). The V end lost 6 bases, the J end lost 0 bases, and 18 bases lay between the germline ends. This CDR3 spans 18 amino acids. Looked up from germline, CDR1 is KGHSH and CDR2 is LQKENI. The CDR3 protein is CASSTVGQGSSGANVLTF. In DNA form, the CDR3 reads TGTGCCAGCTCCACGGTTGGTCAGGGGTCCTCTGGGGCCAACGTCCTGACTTTC.

This clonotype was observed many times. The chain is built from TRBV6-1 and TRBJ2-1, with 10 bases aligning to TRBD1. Per the germline V gene, CDR1 is MNHNS and CDR2 is SASEGT. The CDR3 length is 16 residues. Trimming took 6 bases from V and 1 from J; bases not matched to a gene: 6. CDR3 in amino acids: CASRPDRGPSYNEQFF. The CDR3 nucleotides read TGTGCCAGCAGACCCGACAGGGGGCCTTCCTACAATGAGCAGTTCTTC.

The chain carries TRBV20-1 and TRBJ2-4; 10 bases fit TRBD1. V lost 5 bases and J lost 6; bases outside the gene matches: 7. Germline CDR1 reads DFQATT; CDR2 reads SNEGSKA (reference sequence). CDR3 length: 14 amino acids. The CDR3 sequence is CSASPGQGRNIQYF. As DNA, the CDR3 is TGCAGTGCTTCCCCGGGACAGGGGCGAAACATTCAGTACTTC.

This clonotype was detected ten times or more. The chain links TRBV10-3 to TRBJ2-1, with TRBD2 matching 7 bases. CDR3 length: 16 amino acids. V lost 3 bases and J lost 9; bases outside the gene matches: 14. Germline CDR1 is ENHRY and CDR2 is SYGVKD. The DNA for the CDR3 is TGTGCCATCAGTGAATCATTCCGGGCTAGCGGTGGTGAGCAGTTCTTC. This encodes CAISESFRASGGEQFF.

This clonotype has at least ten counts. This chain connects TRBV2 to TRBJ2-2; 8 nucleotides align to TRBD2. This CDR3 has 18 residues. Per the germline V gene, CDR1 is SNHLY and CDR2 is FYNNEI. V dropped 1 base and J dropped 4; count of bases not matched to a gene: 11. CDR3 in DNA: TGTGCCAGCAGTGAAGACCTCGTGGGACTAGTGGGCACCGGGGAGCTGTTTTTT. Translating gives CASSEDLVGLVGTGELFF.

There are many counts of this clonotype. The rearrangement uses TRBV7-9 and TRBJ1-1, with D possibly TRBD1 on 5 matching bases. CDR1 and CDR2 from the germline V gene are SEHNR and FQNEAQ (reference sequence). The V gene lost 5 bases and the J gene lost 4 bases, with 17 bases spanning the gap. This CDR3 has 15 residues. CDR3 coding DNA: TGTGCCAGCAGCCCGAGGGACTTCGGAATCACTGAAGCTTTCTTT. This gives the protein CASSPRDFGITEAFF.

This clonotype was counted ten times or more. This chain joins TRBV20-1 and TRBJ1-6, with D unclear. With 6 bases removed from V and 4 bases from J, the gap between germline ends came to 10 bases. CDR3 length: 13 amino acids. Germline CDR1 is DFQATT and CDR2 is SNEGSKA (reference sequence). For the CDR3, the DNA is TGCAGTGCCCTCGGGCCTTATAATTCACCCCTCCACTTT. Amino acid sequence: CSALGPYNSPLHF.